Here is one T cell receptor beta chain with its context. The antigen remains unidentified. Sequencing used immunoSEQ multiplex PCR; TCRdb keeps in-frame clones, though not all of them. The table records under 150,000 clones, around 93% of them present only once. The data belong to a study of T cell responses to AZD1222 COVID-19 vaccine. Study conclusions and caveats: Donor demographics were predominantly white British with a female majority; clonal diversity may be underestimated. Just 5 to 7 people given AZD1222 tested seropositive at baseline. Nearly half of spike-specific TCRs reportedly target unmutated variant regions. After the peak T cell response, and only then, were repertoires sampled.

V shed 2 bases and J shed 4 bases, with 12 bases lying between them. Germline loops: CDR1 SGHAT, CDR2 FQNNGV. This CDR3 comprises 14 residues. Sample: peripheral blood, taken on day 0 of AZD1222 vaccination. The clonotype comes from an adult in good health. This chain links TRBV11-2 with TRBJ2-7, with D maybe TRBD2 (5 bases). The DNA of the CDR3 is TGTGCCAGCAGCTTACTAGAGGGAGATTACGAGCAGTACTTC. It yields the protein CASSLLEGDYEQYF.